The 28 T cell receptor beta chains below all came from one sample that was sequenced in a study of beta chain features in type 1 diabetes. Of the isolated RNA, all was reverse transcribed, and so the sequenced material was expressed TCRB transcripts. This table comes from immunoSEQ multiplex PCR, and its TCRdb copy is limited to in-frame clones, with some not included. This repertoire shows 450,000 to 600,000 clones, approximately 28% found once; its top ten account for almost 0.065%. The source material was naive CD4+ T cells from blood. The receptors originated from a man younger than 30 in good health.

This clone was recorded a few times. This chain links TRBV28 with TRBJ2-1; D might be TRBD1 (6 bases). Trimming stripped 3 bases from V and 8 bases from J, with 11 bases between. There are 13 residues in the CDR3. CDR1 is MDHEN and CDR2 is SYDVKM in the germline V gene. The CDR3 DNA follows: TGTGCCAGCAGTTTGACAGGCCAGCATGAGCAGTTCTTC. Translated, it gives CASSLTGQHEQFF.

The table lists this clone with a few counts. The rearrangement links TRBV7-3 to TRBJ2-3; D is unresolved. Germline values: CDR1 SGHTA, CDR2 FQGTGA. This CDR3 region has 13 residues. Trimming stripped 1 base from V and 4 bases from J, with 6 bases between. This chain's CDR3 is CASSLRGPDTQYF. In DNA, the CDR3 is TGTGCCAGCAGCTTAAGAGGTCCAGATACGCAGTATTTT. Supplemented by reference TRBV7-3 and TRBJ2-3, the full variable domain reads GAGVSQTPSNKVTEKGKYVELRCDPISGHTALYWYRQSLGQGPEFLIYFQGTGAADDSGLPNDRFFAVRPEGSVSTLKIQRTERGDSAVYLCASSLRGPDTQYFGPGTRLTVL.

Notes on this clone: The sample holds other DNA sequences that translate to the same CDR3. V and J are TRBV30 and TRBJ2-1; maybe TRBD2 (6 bases). Trimming took off 0 bases at V and 4 bases at J, with 13 bases between the two ends. CDR1 and CDR2 from the germline V gene are GTSNPN and SVGIG (reference sequence). The CDR3 spans 15 residues. The CDR3 reads CAWSVRGTVYNEQFF. The DNA for the CDR3 is TGTGCCTGGAGTGTTCGGGGGACCGTTTACAATGAGCAGTTCTTC.

This chain uses TRBV19 with TRBJ1-1; no definite D call. CDR1 is LNHDA, CDR2 SQIVND, per germline (reference sequence). The length of the CDR3 is 15 residues. The V gene lost 6 bases and the J gene lost 5 bases, with 19 bases spanning the gap. CDR3: CASRSAGGKPTEAFF. The CDR3, as DNA: TGTGCCAGTAGGAGCGCGGGAGGAAAACCAACTGAAGCTTTCTTT.

This chain uses TRBV6-5 with TRBJ2-5, with D possibly being TRBD2 (6 bases). V was pared by 0 bases and J by 4 bases, with 12 bases between. This CDR3 contains 15 residues. CDR1 is MNHEY, CDR2 SVGAGI, per germline. Here the CDR3 reads CASSYSRGLRETQYF. The CDR3 coding sequence is TGTGCCAGCAGTTACTCGCGGGGATTGCGAGAGACCCAGTACTTC.

The rearrangement links TRBV29-1 to TRBJ2-1; 12 nucleotides line up with TRBD1. Germline trimming cut 6 bases from V and 9 bases from J; bases unmatched to any gene: 6. Germline CDR1 reads SQVTM; CDR2 reads ANQGSEA. The CDR3 totals 13 residues. The CDR3 region is CSVGQGADSEQFF. As DNA, the CDR3 is TGCAGCGTGGGACAGGGGGCGGACAGTGAGCAGTTCTTC.

The V call is TRBV19, the J call TRBJ1-1; possible D gene TRBD1, 5 bases. This CDR3 has 16 amino acids. V was cut by 6 bases and J by 5 bases, with 22 bases left in between. Germline V gene lookup returns CDR1 LNHDA and CDR2 SQIVND (reference sequence). CDR3 sequence: CASSQTQGFGRTEAFF. CDR3 sequence (DNA): TGTGCCAGTAGCCAAACTCAGGGCTTTGGTCGAACTGAAGCTTTCTTT.

DNA for the CDR3: TGTGCCAGCAGTCTGACAACGGACGCTTTCTTT. It encodes CASSLTTDAFF. The chain combines TRBV28 with TRBJ1-1, with no clear D. The CDR3 extends over 11 amino acids. The V gene's germline CDR1 is MDHEN and CDR2 SYDVKM. Trimming pared 5 bases from V and 11 bases from J, leaving 12 bases between.

In DNA, the CDR3 is TGTGCCAGCAGTTTACCCCTAGCGGGAAAGGTACAGTACTTC. Amino acids: CASSLPLAGKVQYF. The chain employs TRBV28 and TRBJ2-7; 9 bases map to TRBD2. Unmatched junction bases numbered 9, after V lost 2 bases and J lost 10 bases. There are 14 residues in the CDR3. Germline V CDR1 and CDR2: MDHEN, SYDVKM.

The chain links TRBV9 to TRBJ2-2; D is unresolved. V was trimmed by 0 bases and J by 2 bases, leaving 8 bases between them. CDR3 length equals 15 residues. Looked up from germline, CDR1 is SGDLS and CDR2 is YYNGEE. CDR3 protein: CASSVGNINTGELFF. The CDR3, as DNA: TGTGCCAGCAGCGTAGGTAACATAAACACCGGGGAGCTGTTTTTT.

The J gene is TRBJ2-5, the V gene TRBV29-1; 7 bases are shared with TRBD1. The CDR3 contains 13 residues. Germline values: CDR1 SQVTM, CDR2 ANQGSEA. J lost 7 bases, V lost 2 bases, and 7 bases had no gene match. The chain's CDR3 is CSVEKGAQWTQYF. In DNA form, the CDR3 reads TGCAGCGTTGAAAAGGGGGCACAGTGGACCCAGTACTTC.

This chain uses TRBV27 with TRBJ2-5; TRBD2 matches at 8 bases. There are 13 residues in the CDR3. The trim removed 4 bases at V and 5 bases at J, leaving 3 bases unmatched. Germline loops: CDR1 MNHEY, CDR2 SMNVEV (reference sequence). Here the CDR3 DNA reads TGTGCCAGCAGTTCCGGGACTAGGGAGACCCAGTACTTC. Its translation is CASSSGTRETQYF.

This clone was counted between two and nine times. V and J are TRBV4-1 and TRBJ2-1; 7 bases align to TRBD2. V dropped 2 bases and J dropped 0; count of bases not matched to a gene: 4. The CDR3 has 16 amino acids. Germline lookup yields CDR1 MGHRA and CDR2 YSYEKL. The CDR3 reads CASSQLPSGSYNEQFF. CDR3 coding DNA: TGCGCCAGCAGCCAATTGCCTAGCGGCTCCTACAATGAGCAGTTCTTC.

In this sample, this clone turned up a few times. The chain has TRBV10-3 and TRBJ2-7; possibly TRBD2 for D (5 bases). Looked up from germline, CDR1 is ENHRY and CDR2 is SYGVKD. V dropped 7 bases and J dropped 4 bases, with 14 bases sitting between them. This CDR3 contains 13 residues. The DNA of the CDR3 is TGTGCCATCAAGGTGGCGGGCCAATACGAGCAGTACTTC. This translates into CAIKVAGQYEQYF.

The sample holds a few counts of this clone. The rearrangement links TRBV5-4 to TRBJ2-3; D is possibly TRBD2 (6 bases). This CDR3 is 15 amino acids long. The germline V gene encodes CDR1 SGHNT and CDR2 YYREEE (reference sequence). V gave up 2 bases and J gave up 1 base, with 11 bases separating them. The CDR3 loop is CASSFTAGRTDTQYF. The CDR3 DNA follows: TGTGCCAGCAGCTTTACGGCGGGGCGCACAGATACGCAGTATTTT.

Comments on this clone: At one end, the junction sequence differs from germline, possibly due to a read error. The gene calls are TRBV7-9 and TRBJ2-1, with 12 nucleotides matching TRBD2. CDR1 is SEHNR and CDR2 is FQNEAQ in the germline V gene (reference sequence). The CDR3 runs 11 residues. The CDR3 region is CASSQRTSGVF. The CDR3 DNA follows: TGTGCCAGCAGTCAAAGGACTAGCGGGGTCTTC.

The chain couples TRBV11-2 to TRBJ1-2, with D unclear. From germline, CDR1 is SGHAT and CDR2 FQNNGV. The V end was cut by 6 bases, the J end by 8 bases, with 10 bases between. The CDR3 loop spans 11 amino acids. The CDR3 here is CASSSGGGYTF. CDR3 bases: TGTGCCAGCAGTTCAGGTGGAGGCTACACCTTC.

The chain carries TRBV7-9 and TRBJ2-3; D unclear. This CDR3 is built from 15 residues. Germline CDR1 reads SEHNR; CDR2 reads FQNEAQ (reference sequence). V was pared by 1 base and J by 4 bases, with 12 bases between. The CDR3 spells CASSLEGWAPDTQYF. The CDR3 DNA reads as TGTGCCAGCAGCTTAGAAGGGTGGGCCCCAGATACGCAGTATTTT.

The chain couples TRBV7-2 to TRBJ2-2, with D possibly being TRBD1 (6 bases). From germline, CDR1 is SGHTA and CDR2 FQGNSA. The V and J ends lost 5 bases and 4 bases respectively, with 14 bases between them. The length of the CDR3 is 15 residues. The CDR3 is CASSPTGYATGELFF. CDR3 nucleotide sequence: TGTGCCAGCAGCCCAACAGGGTATGCCACCGGGGAGCTGTTTTTT.

The J gene is TRBJ1-1, the V gene TRBV20-1; no reliable D call. The CDR3 is 11 amino acids. With 0 bases removed from V and 5 bases from J, the gap between germline ends came to 4 bases. Germline values: CDR1 DFQATT, CDR2 SNEGSKA (reference sequence). CDR3 residues: CSARDRTEAFF. CDR3 in DNA: TGCAGTGCTAGAGATAGGACTGAAGCTTTCTTT.

A few counts support this clone. The genes are TRBV7-3 and TRBJ2-4; no clear D. CDR3 length: 14 amino acids. Trimming cost V 5 bases and J 2 bases, with 10 bases left between them. CDR1 SGHTA and CDR2 FQGTGA come from the germline V gene. Written as DNA, the CDR3 is TGTGCCAGCAGCCCAGCGTTGACCAAAAACATTCAGTACTTC. Amino acids: CASSPALTKNIQYF.

This clone was counted between two and nine times. V gene TRBV7-9 combines with J gene TRBJ2-1; 8 bases fit TRBD2. J lost 8 bases, V lost 1 base, and 4 bases had no gene match. CDR1 and CDR2 from the germline V gene are SEHNR and FQNEAQ (reference sequence). This CDR3 has 14 residues. The DNA of the CDR3 is TGTGCCAGCAGCTTAGGCGGGAGGCCGGATGAGCAGTTCTTC. Protein product: CASSLGGRPDEQFF.

The CDR3 nucleotides read TGCGCCAGCAGCCAAGATCGTCTCTTCATGGCAGATACGCAGTATTTT. It specifies CASSQDRLFMADTQYF. The chain links TRBV4-1 to TRBJ2-3; no definite D call. The CDR3 is made up of 16 amino acids. The V end lost 0 bases, the J end lost 4 bases, and 14 bases lay between the germline ends. The germline V gene encodes CDR1 MGHRA and CDR2 YSYEKL.

This clone was found a few times. The J gene is TRBJ2-7, the V gene TRBV7-2, with 12 bases that match TRBD2. CDR1 is SGHTA, CDR2 FQGNSA, per germline. With 5 bases clipped from V and 2 bases from J, the junction kept 4 bases outside the gene matches. This CDR3 is built from 15 residues. The CDR3 DNA follows: TGTGCCAGCAGCCCTGGACTAGCGGGAACCTACGAGCAGTACTTC. The encoded protein is CASSPGLAGTYEQYF.

This clone was observed a single time. J is TRBJ2-7 and V is TRBV7-8; D remains ambiguous. The CDR3 sequence is 14 residues long. CDR1 and CDR2 (germline): SGHVS, FQNEAQ. V dropped 4 bases and J dropped 6 bases, with 16 bases sitting between them. The CDR3 DNA reads as TGTGCCAGCAGCTCAACCGAGAGGTCGGGCGAGCAGTACTTC. This gives the protein CASSSTERSGEQYF.

This clone showed up just a few times. The genes are TRBV7-2 and TRBJ2-1; tentative D call: TRBD1 (6 bases). Germline-derived CDR1 and CDR2 are SGHTA and FQGNSA. With 2 bases removed from V and 7 bases from J, the gap between germline ends came to 15 bases. This CDR3 has 15 amino acids. The CDR3 reads CASSLRWATGNEQFF. As DNA, the CDR3 is TGTGCCAGCAGCTTAAGGTGGGCCACAGGGAATGAGCAGTTCTTC.

The chain recombines TRBV6-5 with TRBJ2-5; 8 positions agree with TRBD1. CDR1 is MNHEY and CDR2 is SVGAGI in the germline V gene. V lost 5 bases and J lost 0; bases outside the gene matches: 2. The CDR3 is made up of 14 amino acids. The CDR3 DNA follows: TGTGCCAGCAGTCACAGGGGGTACCAAGAGACCCAGTACTTC. It specifies CASSHRGYQETQYF.

The chain recombines TRBV7-3 with TRBJ2-7; D is uncertain. The CDR3 runs to 15 residues. Germline loops: CDR1 SGHTA, CDR2 FQGTGA. V was pared by 6 bases and J by 3 bases, with 18 bases between. This CDR3 reads CASSLTTDTNYEQYF. The CDR3 bases are TGTGCCAGCAGTCTCACGACCGATACTAACTACGAGCAGTACTTC.